This is a list of T cell receptor beta chains from one sample in a study of T cell repertoires in cytomegalovirus infection. For these receptors, no antigen is known. MiXCR, run by TCRdb on the reads, gives a single entry per CDR3 protein. The sample records about 830,000 distinct CDR3 sequences, 30% to 35% being singletons. Sequencing used cultured CD8+ T cells from PBMCs, obtained from culture after CMV antigen stimulation. These receptors originate from a human donor in good health (CMV status not recorded). Some clones in this sample may be carry-over from other donors' samples. CDR3s include the opening cysteine and the closing phenylalanine or tryptophan. The D gene is left open where the match is weak. Clone size is shown for a subset of rows, as once, few, many or a class of expanded clone.

d_call j_call v_call clone_size cdr3_aa cdr3_nt
- TRBJ2-3 TRBV19 once CASSIEPSAGTDTQYF TGTGCCAGTAGTATAGAACCCTCCGCGGGAACAGATACGCAGTATTTT
- TRBJ1-4 TRBV2 few CASRYKKLFF TGTGCCAGCAGATATAAAAAACTGTTTTTT
- TRBJ1-2 TRBV7-9 many CASSQTGLRGFYGYTF TGTGCCAGCAGCCAAACCGGGCTACGGGGGTTCTATGGCTACACCTTC
- TRBJ2-1 TRBV11-1 few CASNPGALYNEQFF TGTGCCAGTAATCCAGGGGCCCTTTACAATGAGCAGTTCTTC
TRBD2 TRBJ2-2 TRBV13 - CASSTVSGGLRTGELFF TGTGCCAGCAGTACAGTCAGCGGGGGGCTCAGGACCGGGGAGCTGTTTTTT
- TRBJ1-3 TRBV10-2 - CASRATSSSGNTIYF TGCGCCAGCAGGGCTACATCGAGCTCTGGAAACACCATATATTTT
- TRBJ1-3 TRBV7-6 many CASRGGSGNTIYF TGTGCCAGCAGAGGGGGCTCTGGAAACACCATATATTTT
- TRBJ1-1 TRBV11-2 - CASSLGTQYTEAFF TGTGCCAGCAGCTTGGGGACCCAGTACACTGAAGCTTTCTTT
TRBD1 TRBJ2-5 TRBV5-4 few CASSLADRGQETQYF TGTGCCAGCAGCTTGGCGGACAGGGGACAGGAGACCCAGTACTTC
- TRBJ2-5 TRBV6-1 few CASSRVLSEGTQYF TGTGCCAGCTCCCGGGTTCTTTCGGAGGGGACCCAGTACTTC
- TRBJ1-1 TRBV12-3/TRBV12-4 many CASSLKRGGTEAFF TGTGCCAGCAGTTTAAAACGGGGTGGCACTGAAGCTTTCTTT
- TRBJ1-5 TRBV19 - CASSSVGNQPQHF TGTGCCAGTAGTTCGGTCGGAAATCAGCCCCAGCATTTT
TRBD1 TRBJ2-7 TRBV27 few CASSLLGQLIYEQYF TGTGCCAGCAGTTTACTGGGACAGTTGATATACGAGCAGTACTTC
- TRBJ1-1 TRBV7-8 many CASSYVRQSRTTEAFF TGTGCCAGCAGTTACGTCAGGCAGTCCCGTACGACTGAAGCTTTCTTT
- TRBJ1-1 TRBV7-9 many CASSGDPRNTEAFF TGTGCCAGCAGCGGGGACCCCAGAAATACTGAAGCTTTCTTT
TRBD2 TRBJ2-1 TRBV7-6 - CASSLALGDGGYNEQFF TGTGCCAGCAGCTTAGCGTTGGGAGACGGGGGGTACAATGAGCAGTTCTTC
- TRBJ1-6 TRBV6-6 - CASTLDRGVDSPLHF TGTGCCAGCACCTTAGACCGAGGGGTGGATTCACCCCTCCACTTT
- TRBJ1-5 TRBV6-2/TRBV6-3 few CASSSRDIRSNQPQHF TGTGCCAGCAGTTCCCGGGACATCCGTAGCAATCAGCCCCAGCATTTT
- TRBJ1-1 TRBV6-1 - CASRKIEDRRPEAFF TGTGCCAGCAGGAAAATTGAGGACCGACGCCCTGAAGCTTTCTTT
- TRBJ1-2 TRBV27 - CASSPLGQKHYGYTF TGTGCCAGCAGTCCCCTAGGACAGAAGCATTATGGCTACACCTTC
- TRBJ2-2 TRBV24-1 few CATSDLGELFF TGTGCCACCAGTGATTTGGGGGAGCTGTTTTTT
TRBD2 TRBJ2-1 TRBV6-5 - CASSQTIPGLAGTTSYNEQFF TGTGCCAGCAGTCAAACCATTCCGGGACTAGCGGGGACAACCTCCTACAATGAGCAGTTCTTC
- TRBJ2-3 TRBV27 few CASSFGGTSSTDTQYF TGTGCCAGCAGTTTCGGGGGAACCTCTAGCACAGATACGCAGTATTTT
TRBD1 TRBJ1-5 TRBV12-3/TRBV12-4 - CASNRGPADQPQHF TGTGCCAGCAACAGGGGGCCCGCAGATCAGCCCCAGCATTTT
TRBD2 TRBJ2-5 TRBV6-6 - CASTLKAGGRETQYF TGTGCCAGCACCCTTAAAGCGGGGGGGAGGGAGACCCAGTACTTC
- TRBJ2-7 TRBV7-6 - CASSLRPTYEQYF TGTGCCAGCAGCTTAAGGCCTACATACGAGCAGTACTTC